This is a list of T cell receptor beta chains from one sample in a study of T cells expressing NK-cell markers. TCRdb reprocessed the 5' RACE reads; each CDR3 protein has one entry and no DNA is given. The sample shows about half a million distinct CDR3 sequences, and approximately 1.5% sits with its ten largest clones. Input material: blood T cells: a sorted CD56 or NKG2C T cell subset, CD4+ or CD8+ T cells, or bulk PBMC T cells (not recorded which). These receptors came from a woman between 45 and 65 years old in good health. Each CDR3 is given with its conserved first and last residue.

V gene: TRBV20-1; J gene: TRBJ1-3; CDR3 length: 14; CDR3 protein: CSAAPRRDGNTIYF
V gene: TRBV11-3; J gene: TRBJ2-5; CDR3 length: 20; CDR3 protein: CASSPNAPGLAGGPWETQYF
V gene: TRBV27; J gene: TRBJ2-7; CDR3 length: 14; CDR3 protein: CASSLGGAVDEQYF
V gene: TRBV4-1; J gene: TRBJ2-3; CDR3 length: 16; CDR3 protein: CASTGTSGSDTDTQYF
V gene: TRBV10-3; J gene: TRBJ2-1; CDR3 length: 14; CDR3 protein: CAIRGLADWSEQFF
V gene: TRBV24-1; J gene: TRBJ2-3; CDR3 length: 14; CDR3 protein: CATDSGRGSDTQYF
V gene: TRBV4-1; J gene: TRBJ2-7; CDR3 length: 14; CDR3 protein: CASSQVPQKDEQYF
V gene: TRBV6-4; J gene: TRBJ2-1; CDR3 length: 14; CDR3 protein: CASSDPGTSGEQFF
V gene: TRBV20-1; J gene: TRBJ2-2; CDR3 length: 12; CDR3 protein: CSARGRRGAVVF
V gene: TRBV4-2; J gene: TRBJ2-2; CDR3 length: 16; CDR3 protein: CASSQVGGAVTGELFF
V gene: TRBV3-1; J gene: TRBJ2-7; CDR3 length: 12; CDR3 protein: CASSEANYEQYF
V gene: TRBV14; J gene: TRBJ2-3; CDR3 length: 20; CDR3 protein: CASSQAGGATSGMSTDTQYF
V gene: TRBV11-3; J gene: TRBJ2-2; CDR3 length: 13; CDR3 protein: CASIEDQNGELFF
V gene: TRBV5-1; J gene: TRBJ2-1; CDR3 length: 18; CDR3 protein: CASSGRTGGPLITNEQFF
V gene: TRBV2; J gene: TRBJ2-5; CDR3 length: 13; CDR3 protein: CASRAQPKETQYF
V gene: TRBV29-1; J gene: TRBJ1-5; CDR3 length: 13; CDR3 protein: CSVGLGGGQPQHF
V gene: TRBV6-5; J gene: TRBJ1-6; CDR3 length: 19; CDR3 protein: CASSYSRQKTSSYNSPLHF
V gene: TRBV4-1; J gene: TRBJ2-2; CDR3 length: 15; CDR3 protein: CASSPPGNTIGELFF
V gene: TRBV29-1; J gene: TRBJ2-3; CDR3 length: 11; CDR3 protein: CSVEDVDTQYF
V gene: TRBV28; J gene: TRBJ1-2; CDR3 length: 11; CDR3 protein: CASSFPGQETF
V gene: TRBV30; J gene: TRBJ2-1; CDR3 length: 15; CDR3 protein: CAWSVLGTPYNEQFF
V gene: TRBV5-1; J gene: TRBJ2-2; CDR3 length: 15; CDR3 protein: CASSFTGSYTGELFF
V gene: TRBV11-3; J gene: TRBJ1-3; CDR3 length: 17; CDR3 protein: CASSLGRGTYSGNTIYF
V gene: TRBV29-1; J gene: TRBJ2-2; CDR3 length: 15; CDR3 protein: CSAGVGGRATGELFF
V gene: TRBV5-1; J gene: TRBJ1-6; CDR3 length: 15; CDR3 protein: CASSLLWQGNSPLHF
V gene: TRBV25-1; J gene: TRBJ2-3; CDR3 length: 18; CDR3 protein: CASSESPKKAVGTDTQYF
V gene: TRBV20-1; J gene: TRBJ2-1; CDR3 length: 16; CDR3 protein: CSASVPGGASYNEQFF
V gene: TRBV4-1; J gene: TRBJ1-1; CDR3 length: 15; CDR3 protein: CASSHPDRDVDEAFF
V gene: TRBV30; J gene: TRBJ2-1; CDR3 length: 13; CDR3 protein: CAWEREGLNEQFF
V gene: TRBV5-1; J gene: TRBJ2-7; CDR3 length: 16; CDR3 protein: CASSPGLGTTRYEQYF
V gene: TRBV19; J gene: TRBJ2-3; CDR3 length: 14; CDR3 protein: CASSTGQGANTQYF
V gene: TRBV25-1; J gene: TRBJ2-7; CDR3 length: 16; CDR3 protein: CASSEYSLDSSYEQYF
V gene: TRBV9; J gene: TRBJ2-3; CDR3 length: 18; CDR3 protein: CASSDPVLAGAPGTTQYF
V gene: TRBV3-1; J gene: TRBJ2-1; CDR3 length: 13; CDR3 protein: CASSQGGWRAEFF
V gene: TRBV6-6; J gene: TRBJ2-7; CDR3 length: 12; CDR3 protein: CARLADPYEQYF
V gene: TRBV5-1; J gene: TRBJ2-2; CDR3 length: 14; CDR3 protein: CASSSGVNTGELFF
V gene: TRBV19; J gene: TRBJ2-7; CDR3 length: 13; CDR3 protein: CASSQVGFSEQYF
V gene: TRBV30; J gene: TRBJ1-1; CDR3 length: 11; CDR3 protein: CAWEGQLEAFF
V gene: TRBV11-2; J gene: TRBJ1-2; CDR3 length: 15; CDR3 protein: CASTNYDRNNYGYTF
V gene: TRBV27; J gene: TRBJ2-2; CDR3 length: 12; CDR3 protein: CASGEHGGELFF
V gene: TRBV18; J gene: TRBJ1-5; CDR3 length: 14; CDR3 protein: CASSTLGAEQPQHF
V gene: TRBV29-1; J gene: TRBJ2-3; CDR3 length: 15; CDR3 protein: CSVSLAGVGTDTQYF
V gene: TRBV24-1; J gene: TRBJ2-3; CDR3 length: 17; CDR3 protein: CATIVINSGRRTDTQYF
V gene: TRBV12-3/TRBV12-4; J gene: TRBJ1-2; CDR3 length: 14; CDR3 protein: CASSFSLIAEGYTF
V gene: TRBV19; J gene: TRBJ1-5; CDR3 length: 15; CDR3 protein: CASRGIAGIFQPQHF